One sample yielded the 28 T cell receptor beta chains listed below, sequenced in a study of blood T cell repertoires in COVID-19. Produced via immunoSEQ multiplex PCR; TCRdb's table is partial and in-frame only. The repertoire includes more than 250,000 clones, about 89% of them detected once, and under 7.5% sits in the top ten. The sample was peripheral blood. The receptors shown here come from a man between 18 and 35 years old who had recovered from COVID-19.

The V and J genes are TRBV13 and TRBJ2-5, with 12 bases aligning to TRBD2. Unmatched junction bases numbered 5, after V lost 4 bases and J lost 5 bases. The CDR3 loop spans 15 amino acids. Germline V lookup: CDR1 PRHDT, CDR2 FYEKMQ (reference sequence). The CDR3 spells CASSSLAGGLETQYF. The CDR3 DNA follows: TGTGCCAGCAGCTCTCTAGCGGGGGGGCTCGAGACCCAGTACTTC.

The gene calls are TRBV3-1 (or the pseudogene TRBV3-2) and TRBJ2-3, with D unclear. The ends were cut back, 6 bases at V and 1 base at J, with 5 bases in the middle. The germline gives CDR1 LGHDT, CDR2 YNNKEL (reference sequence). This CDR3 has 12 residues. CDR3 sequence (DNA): TGTGCCAGCAGGGGCGGCACAGATACGCAGTATTTT. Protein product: CASRGGTDTQYF.

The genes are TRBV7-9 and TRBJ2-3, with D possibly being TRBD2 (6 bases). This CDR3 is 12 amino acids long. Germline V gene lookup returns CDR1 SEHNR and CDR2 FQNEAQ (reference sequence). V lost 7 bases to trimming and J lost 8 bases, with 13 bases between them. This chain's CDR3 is CASTNGGGTQYF. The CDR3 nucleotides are TGTGCCAGCACCAACGGGGGAGGTACGCAGTATTTT.

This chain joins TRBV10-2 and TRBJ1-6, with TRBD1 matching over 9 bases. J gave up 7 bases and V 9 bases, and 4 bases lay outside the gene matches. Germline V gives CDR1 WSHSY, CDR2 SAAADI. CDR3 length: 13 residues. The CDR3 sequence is CASRQGDNSPLHF. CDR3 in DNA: TGCGCCAGTAGACAGGGGGACAATTCACCCCTCCACTTT.

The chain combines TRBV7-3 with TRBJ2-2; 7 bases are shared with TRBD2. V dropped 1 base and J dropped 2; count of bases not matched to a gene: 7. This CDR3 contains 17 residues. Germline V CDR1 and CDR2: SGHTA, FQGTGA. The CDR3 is CASSLRASGGNTGELFF. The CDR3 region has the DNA TGTGCCAGCAGCTTAAGGGCTAGCGGAGGAAACACCGGGGAGCTGTTTTTT.

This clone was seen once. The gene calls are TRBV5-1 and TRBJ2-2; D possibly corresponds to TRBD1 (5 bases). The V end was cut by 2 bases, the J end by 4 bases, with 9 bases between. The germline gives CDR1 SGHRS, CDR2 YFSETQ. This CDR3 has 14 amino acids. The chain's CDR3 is CASSFDQGTGELFF. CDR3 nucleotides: TGCGCCAGCAGCTTTGATCAGGGCACCGGGGAGCTGTTTTTT. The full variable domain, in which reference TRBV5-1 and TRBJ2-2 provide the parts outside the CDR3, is KAGVTQTPRYLIKTRGQQVTLSCSPISGHRSVSWYQQTPGQGLQFLFEYFSETQRNKGNFPGRFSGRQFSNSRSEMNVSTLELGDSALYLCASSFDQGTGELFFGEGSRLTVL.

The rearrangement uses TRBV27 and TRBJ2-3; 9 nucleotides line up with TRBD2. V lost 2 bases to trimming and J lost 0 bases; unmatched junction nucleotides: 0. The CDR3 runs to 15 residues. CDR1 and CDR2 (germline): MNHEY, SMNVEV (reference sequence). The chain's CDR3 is CASSLAGGSTDTQYF. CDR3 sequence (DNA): TGTGCCAGCAGTTTAGCGGGGGGGAGCACAGATACGCAGTATTTT.

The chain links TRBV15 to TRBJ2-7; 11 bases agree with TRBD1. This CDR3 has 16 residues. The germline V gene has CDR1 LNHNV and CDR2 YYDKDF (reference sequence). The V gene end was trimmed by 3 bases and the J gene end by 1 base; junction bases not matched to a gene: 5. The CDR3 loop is CATSSWDRGGSYEQYF. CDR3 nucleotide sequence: TGTGCCACCAGCAGCTGGGACAGGGGGGGATCCTACGAGCAGTACTTC.

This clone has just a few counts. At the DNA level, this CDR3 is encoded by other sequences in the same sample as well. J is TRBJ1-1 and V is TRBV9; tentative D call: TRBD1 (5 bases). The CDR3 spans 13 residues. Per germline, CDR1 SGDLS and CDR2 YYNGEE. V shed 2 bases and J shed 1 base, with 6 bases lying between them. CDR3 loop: CASSVTGNTEAFF. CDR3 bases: TGTGCCAGCAGCGTTACAGGGAACACTGAAGCTTTCTTT.

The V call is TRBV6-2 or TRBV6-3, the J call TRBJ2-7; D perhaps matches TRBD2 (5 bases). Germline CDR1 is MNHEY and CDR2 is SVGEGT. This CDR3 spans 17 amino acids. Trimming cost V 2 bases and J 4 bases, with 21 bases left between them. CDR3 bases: TGTGCCAGCAGTTACCCCCCGGGGTCCACCCTTCGATACGAGCAGTACTTC. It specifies CASSYPPGSTLRYEQYF.

In DNA form, the CDR3 reads TGCAGTGCTGCTAGCACCTACGAGCAGTACTTC. Amino acid sequence: CSAASTYEQYF. The chain joins TRBV20-1 to TRBJ2-7, with a weak D call TRBD2 (5 bases). The CDR3 is made up of 11 amino acids. Trimming removed 5 bases at V and 2 bases at J, with 7 bases between. From germline, CDR1 is DFQATT and CDR2 SNEGSKA (reference sequence).

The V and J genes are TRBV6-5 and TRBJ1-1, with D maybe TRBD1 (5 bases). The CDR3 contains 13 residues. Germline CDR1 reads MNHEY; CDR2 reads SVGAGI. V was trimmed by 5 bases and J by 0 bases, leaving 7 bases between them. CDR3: CASSRQMNTEAFF. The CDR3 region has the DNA TGTGCCAGCAGTAGACAGATGAACACTGAAGCTTTCTTT.

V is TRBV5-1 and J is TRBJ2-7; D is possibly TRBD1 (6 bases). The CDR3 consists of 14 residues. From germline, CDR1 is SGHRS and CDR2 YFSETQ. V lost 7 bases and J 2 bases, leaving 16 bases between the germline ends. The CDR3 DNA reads TGCGCCAGCGCTGCCTGGGGGCCAACCTACGAGCAGTACTTC. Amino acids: CASAAWGPTYEQYF.

In nucleotides, the CDR3 is TGTGCCAGCAGCGTAGTTCCTTCCTTCTCTGGAAACACCATATATTTT. Translating gives CASSVVPSFSGNTIYF. This chain connects TRBV9 to TRBJ1-3; D ambiguous. V dropped 0 bases and J dropped 0 bases, with 10 bases sitting between them. The CDR3 is made up of 16 amino acids. Germline CDR1 reads SGDLS; CDR2 reads YYNGEE.

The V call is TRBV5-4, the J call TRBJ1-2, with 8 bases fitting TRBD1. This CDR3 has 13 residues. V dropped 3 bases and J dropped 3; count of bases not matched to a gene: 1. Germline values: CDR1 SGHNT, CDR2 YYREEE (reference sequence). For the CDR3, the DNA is TGTGCCAGCAGCTCGGACAGGGACTATGGCTACACCTTC. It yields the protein CASSSDRDYGYTF. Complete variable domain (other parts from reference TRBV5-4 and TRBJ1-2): ETGVTQSPTHLIKTRGQQVTLRCSSQSGHNTVSWYQQALGQGPQFIFQYYREEENGRGNFPPRFSGLQFPNYSSELNVNALELDDSALYLCASSSDRDYGYTFGSGTRLTVV.

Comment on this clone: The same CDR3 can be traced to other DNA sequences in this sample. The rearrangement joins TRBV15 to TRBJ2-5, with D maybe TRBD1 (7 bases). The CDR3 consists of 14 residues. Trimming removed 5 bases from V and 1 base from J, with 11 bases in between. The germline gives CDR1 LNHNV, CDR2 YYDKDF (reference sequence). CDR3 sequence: CATSRGTAQETQYF. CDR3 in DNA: TGTGCCACCAGCCGGGGGACAGCCCAAGAGACCCAGTACTTC.

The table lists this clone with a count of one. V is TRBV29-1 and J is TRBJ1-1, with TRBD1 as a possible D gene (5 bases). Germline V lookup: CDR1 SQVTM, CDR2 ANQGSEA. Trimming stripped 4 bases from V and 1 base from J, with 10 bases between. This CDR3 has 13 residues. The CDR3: CSVVATGNTEAFF. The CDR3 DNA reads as TGCAGCGTTGTCGCAACAGGGAACACTGAAGCTTTCTTT.

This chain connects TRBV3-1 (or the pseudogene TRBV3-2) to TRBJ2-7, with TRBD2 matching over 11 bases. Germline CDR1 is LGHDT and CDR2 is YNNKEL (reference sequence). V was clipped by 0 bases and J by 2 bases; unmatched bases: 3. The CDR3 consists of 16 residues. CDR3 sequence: CASSQDLAGGPYEQYF. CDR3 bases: TGTGCCAGCAGCCAAGATCTAGCGGGGGGCCCCTACGAGCAGTACTTC.

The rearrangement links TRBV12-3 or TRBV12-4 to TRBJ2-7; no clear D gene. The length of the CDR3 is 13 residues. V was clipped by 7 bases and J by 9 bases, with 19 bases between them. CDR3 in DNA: TGTGCCAGCACCCCGGTTGGCGGCGTTGGGCAGTACTTC. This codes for CASTPVGGVGQYF.

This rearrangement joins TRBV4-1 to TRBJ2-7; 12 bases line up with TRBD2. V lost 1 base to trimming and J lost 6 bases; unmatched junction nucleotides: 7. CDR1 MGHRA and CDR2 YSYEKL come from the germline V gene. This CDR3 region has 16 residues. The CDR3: CASSQGILAGGVEQYF. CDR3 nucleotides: TGCGCCAGCAGCCAAGGAATCCTAGCGGGAGGGGTCGAGCAGTACTTC.

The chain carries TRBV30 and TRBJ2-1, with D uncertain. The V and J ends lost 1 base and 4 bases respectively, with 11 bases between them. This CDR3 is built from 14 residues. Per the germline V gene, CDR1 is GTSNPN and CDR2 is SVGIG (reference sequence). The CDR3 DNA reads TGTGCCTGGAGTGAAATCTCGGGTTACAATGAGCAGTTCTTC. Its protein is CAWSEISGYNEQFF.

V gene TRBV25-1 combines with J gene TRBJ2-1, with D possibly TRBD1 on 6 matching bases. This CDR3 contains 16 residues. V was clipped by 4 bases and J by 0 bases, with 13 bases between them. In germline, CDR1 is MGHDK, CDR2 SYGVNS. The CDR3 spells CASSATQGSSYNEQFF. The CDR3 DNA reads TGTGCCAGCAGTGCCACCCAGGGGAGCTCCTACAATGAGCAGTTCTTC.

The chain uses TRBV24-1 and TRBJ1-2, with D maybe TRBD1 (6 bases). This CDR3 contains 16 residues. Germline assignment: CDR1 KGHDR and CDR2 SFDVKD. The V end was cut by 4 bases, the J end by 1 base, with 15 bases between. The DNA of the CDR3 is TGTGCCACCAGTGACCCCGGGACAAATGATAACTATGGCTACACCTTC. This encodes CATSDPGTNDNYGYTF.

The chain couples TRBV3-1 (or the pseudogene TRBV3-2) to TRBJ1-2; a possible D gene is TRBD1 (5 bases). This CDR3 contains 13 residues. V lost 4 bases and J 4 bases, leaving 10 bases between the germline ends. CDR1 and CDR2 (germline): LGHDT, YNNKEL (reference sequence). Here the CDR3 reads CASSPTGAYGYTF. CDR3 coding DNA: TGTGCCAGCAGCCCAACTGGGGCCTATGGCTACACCTTC.

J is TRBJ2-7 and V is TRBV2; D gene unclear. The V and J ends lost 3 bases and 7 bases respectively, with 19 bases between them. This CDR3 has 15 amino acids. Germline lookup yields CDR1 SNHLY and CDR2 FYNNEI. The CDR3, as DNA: TGTGCCAGCAGTGATACTTGGCAGGTCCGCCGTGAGCAGTACTTC. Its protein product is CASSDTWQVRREQYF.

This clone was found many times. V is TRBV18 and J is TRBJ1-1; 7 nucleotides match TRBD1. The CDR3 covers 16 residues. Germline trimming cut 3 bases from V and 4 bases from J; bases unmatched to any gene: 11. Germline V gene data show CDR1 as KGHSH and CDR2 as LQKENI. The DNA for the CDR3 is TGTGCCAGCTCACCTGGGACAGTCCGAGACGGCACTGAAGCTTTCTTT. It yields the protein CASSPGTVRDGTEAFF.

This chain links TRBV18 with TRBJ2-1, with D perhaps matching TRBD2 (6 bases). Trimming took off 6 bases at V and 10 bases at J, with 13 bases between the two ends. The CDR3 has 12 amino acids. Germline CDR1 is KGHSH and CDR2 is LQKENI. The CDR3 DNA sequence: TGTGCCAGCTCTCAAGGCCGGGGGGAGCAGTTCTTC. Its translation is CASSQGRGEQFF.

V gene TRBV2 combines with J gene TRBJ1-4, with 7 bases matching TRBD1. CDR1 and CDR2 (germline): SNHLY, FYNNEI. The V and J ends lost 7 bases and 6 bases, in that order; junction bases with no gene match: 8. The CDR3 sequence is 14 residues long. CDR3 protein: CASNIAGGDEKLFF. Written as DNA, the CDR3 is TGTGCCAGCAACATCGCAGGGGGAGATGAAAAACTGTTTTTT.